This T cell receptor beta chain was observed in a study of blood T cell repertoires in COVID-19. The CDR3 runs 16 residues. Germline V gives CDR1 KGHSH, CDR2 LQKENI. The V and J ends lost 6 bases and 5 bases, in that order; junction bases with no gene match: 6. Repertoires were generated with immunoSEQ multiplex PCR, while TCRdb's copy carries only in-frame clones and drops some. The data contain fewer than 150,000 clones, 75% to 90% of them singletons. The rearrangement links TRBV18 to TRBJ2-2; 13 bases are shared with TRBD2. The sample comprised PBMCs or T cells enriched from blood (not recorded which). This TCR derives from a man aged 25-45 years who had recovered from COVID-19. The CDR3 DNA reads TGTGCCAGCTCCGGGACTAGCGGGGCCCCAACCGGGGAGCTGTTTTTT. It specifies CASSGTSGAPTGELFF. The whole variable domain, filled in from reference TRBV18 and TRBJ2-2, reads NAGVMQNPRHLVRRRGQEARLRCSPMKGHSHVYWYRQLPEEGLKFMVYLQKENIIDESGMPKERFSAEFPKEGPSILRIQQVVRGDSAAYFCASSGTSGAPTGELFFGEGSRLTVL.